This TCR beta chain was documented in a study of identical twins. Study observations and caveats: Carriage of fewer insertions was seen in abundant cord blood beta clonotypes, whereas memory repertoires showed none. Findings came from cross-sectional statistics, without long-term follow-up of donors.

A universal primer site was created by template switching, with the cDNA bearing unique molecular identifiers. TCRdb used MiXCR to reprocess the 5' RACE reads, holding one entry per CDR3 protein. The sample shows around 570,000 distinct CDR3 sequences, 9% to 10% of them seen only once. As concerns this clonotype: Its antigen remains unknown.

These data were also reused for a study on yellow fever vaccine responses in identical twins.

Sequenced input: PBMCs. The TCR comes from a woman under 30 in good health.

Here the CDR3 reads CAHRGQGTFGEQFF. CDR3 sequence (DNA): TGTGCCCATCGAGGACAGGGAACGTTCGGTGAGCAGTTCTTC. The chain is built from TRBV30 and TRBJ2-1; 8 nucleotides agree with TRBD1. J gave up 9 bases and V 8 bases, and 15 bases lay outside the gene matches. From germline, CDR1 is GTSNPN and CDR2 SVGIG (reference sequence). The CDR3 has 14 residues. Combining the CDR3 with reference TRBV30 and TRBJ2-1 gives the whole variable domain SQTIHQWPATLVQPVGSPLSLECTVEGTSNPNLYWYRQAAGRGLQLLFYSVGIGQISSEVPQNLSASRPQDRQFILSSKKLLLSDSGFYLCAHRGQGTFGEQFFGPGTRLTVL.